This T cell receptor (beta chain) was captured in a study of PD-L1 blockade in urothelial cancer. The sample's time point: peripheral blood 6 weeks after treatment start. Here immunoSEQ multiplex PCR was the method, and the copy in TCRdb shows in-frame clones only, minus some. The sample lists about 76,000 clones; around 90% were seen once. Germline V lookup: CDR1 WNHNN, CDR2 SYGVQD (reference sequence). The CDR3 contains 13 residues. The V gene lost 4 bases and the J gene lost 8 bases, with 14 bases spanning the gap. The chain has TRBV10-1 and TRBJ1-2; D is undetermined. The material was PBMCs, obtained around atezolizumab (anti-PD-L1) treatment. The receptor was isolated from an elderly woman with urothelial cancer. CDR3 sequence reads: CASSGGSSSGYTF. CDR3 nucleotides: TGCGCCAGCAGTGGAGGTTCGTCGTCGGGCTACACCTTC.